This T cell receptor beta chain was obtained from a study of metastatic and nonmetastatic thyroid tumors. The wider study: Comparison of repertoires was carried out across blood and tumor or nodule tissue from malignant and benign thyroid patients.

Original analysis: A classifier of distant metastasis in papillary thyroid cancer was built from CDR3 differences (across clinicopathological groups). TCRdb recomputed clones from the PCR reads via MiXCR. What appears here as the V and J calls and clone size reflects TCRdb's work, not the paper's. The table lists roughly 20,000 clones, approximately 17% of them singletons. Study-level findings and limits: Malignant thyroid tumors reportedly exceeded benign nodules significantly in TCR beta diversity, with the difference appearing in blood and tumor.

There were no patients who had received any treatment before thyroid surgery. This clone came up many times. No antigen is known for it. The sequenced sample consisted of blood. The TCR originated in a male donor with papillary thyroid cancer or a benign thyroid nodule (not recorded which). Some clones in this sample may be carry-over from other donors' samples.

For the CDR3, the DNA is TGCGCCAGCAGCTTGGAGGTCGAGCAGTACTTC. Residues: CASSLEVEQYF. The chain carries TRBV5-1 and TRBJ2-7; no definite D call. V lost 0 bases and J lost 6, with 4 bases in between. In germline, CDR1 is SGHRS, CDR2 YFSETQ. CDR3 length equals 11 residues.